Sequencing of this T cell receptor beta chain was carried out in a study of a mutant IDH1 vaccine in newly diagnosed glioma. Study at large: Patients got radiotherapy, temozolomide, or both beforehand, and most got both.

Time point reported: week 47, end of study. Each vaccine dose was 300 ug of mutant IDH1 20-mer peptide, with topical imiquimod. Eight vaccinations reached patients in weeks 1, 3, 5, 7, 11, 15, 19 and 23. About this clone itself: Antigen unknown.

Clones were read by immunoSEQ multiplex PCR, and TCRdb kept only the in-frame ones, dropping some. The data show around 100,000 clones, about 90% seen once. The length of the CDR3 is 15 residues. The V gene is TRBV21-1, the J gene TRBJ1-1. TRBV21-1 is termed a pseudogene. This TCR came from a woman aged 50 to 60 with glioma. The sample consisted of PBMCs, taken from a glioma patient whose treatment included an IDH1 peptide vaccine. As DNA, the CDR3 is TGTGCCAGCAGTGGCGTTCTCACAATTCGCACTGAAGCTTTCTTT. It yields the protein CASSGVLTIRTEAFF.